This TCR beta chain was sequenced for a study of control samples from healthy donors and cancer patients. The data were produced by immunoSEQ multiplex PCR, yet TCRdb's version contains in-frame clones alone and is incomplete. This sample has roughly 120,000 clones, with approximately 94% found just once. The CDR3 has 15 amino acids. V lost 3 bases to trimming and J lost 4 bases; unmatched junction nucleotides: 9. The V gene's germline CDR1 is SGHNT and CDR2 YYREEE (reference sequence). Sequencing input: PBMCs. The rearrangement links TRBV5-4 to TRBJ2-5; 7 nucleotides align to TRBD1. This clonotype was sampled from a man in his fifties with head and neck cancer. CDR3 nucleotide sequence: TGTGCCAGCAGCTACCCGGACAGGCGGGCAGAGACCCAGTACTTC. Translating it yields CASSYPDRRAETQYF.